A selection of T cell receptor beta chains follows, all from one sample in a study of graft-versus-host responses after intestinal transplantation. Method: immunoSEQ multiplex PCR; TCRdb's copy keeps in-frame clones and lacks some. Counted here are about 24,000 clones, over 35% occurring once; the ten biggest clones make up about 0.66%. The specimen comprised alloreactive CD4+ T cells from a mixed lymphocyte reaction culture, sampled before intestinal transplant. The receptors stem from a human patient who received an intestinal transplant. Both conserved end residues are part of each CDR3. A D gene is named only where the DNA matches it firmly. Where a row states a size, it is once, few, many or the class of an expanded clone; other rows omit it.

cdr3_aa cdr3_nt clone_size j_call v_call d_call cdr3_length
CASSRTGAAYEQYF TGCGCCAGCAGCCGGACAGGGGCCGCCTACGAGCAGTACTTC few TRBJ2-7 TRBV5-1 TRBD1 14
CASSLSLVTPGGDYEQYF TGTGCCAGCAGCTTATCCCTAGTTACTCCCGGAGGAGACTACGAGCAGTACTTC NA TRBJ2-7 TRBV7-9 NA 18
CASSAGTSLPYEQYF TGTGCCAGCAGCGCTGGGACTAGCCTCCCCTACGAGCAGTACTTC NA TRBJ2-7 TRBV9 TRBD2 15
CASSASGRAVEQYF TGTGCCAGCAGCGCTAGCGGGAGGGCCGTAGAGCAGTACTTC NA TRBJ2-7 TRBV6-1 TRBD2 14
CASSSGINYGYTF TGTGCCAGCAGCTCCGGGATAAACTATGGCTACACCTTC few TRBJ1-2 TRBV7-2 NA 13
CASGAFSGNTIYF TGTGCCAGCGGGGCCTTCTCTGGAAACACCATATATTTT NA TRBJ1-3 TRBV7-2 NA 13
CASSLGGQIPPYEQYF TGCGCCAGCAGCTTGGGAGGGCAGATACCTCCCTACGAGCAGTACTTC NA TRBJ2-7 TRBV5-1 NA 16
CASSYATGGYEQYF TGTGCCAGCAGTTACGCGACAGGGGGCTACGAGCAGTACTTC few TRBJ2-7 TRBV6-6 TRBD1 14
CASSHRAGGNTDTQYF TGTGCCAGCAGCCACCGAGCGGGGGGAAACACAGATACGCAGTATTTT few TRBJ2-3 TRBV4-2 TRBD2 16
CASSPQGAYGEKLFF TGTGCCAGCAGCCCACAGGGGGCATACGGTGAAAAACTGTTTTTT medium-sized TRBJ1-4 TRBV6-1 TRBD1 15
CASSFLAGAYNEQFF TGCGCCAGCAGCTTTTTAGCGGGGGCCTACAATGAGCAGTTCTTC few TRBJ2-1 TRBV5-1 TRBD2 15
CASSLELLRNEQFF TGTGCCAGCAGCTTGGAACTGCTGAGGAATGAGCAGTTCTTC NA TRBJ2-1 TRBV5-4 NA 14
CASSYTNYGYTF TGTGCCAGCAGCTATACTAACTATGGCTACACCTTC few TRBJ1-2 TRBV11-3 NA 12
CASSKEGPSRGRYEQYF TGTGCCAGCAGCAAGGAGGGCCCGTCCCGGGGTCGCTACGAGCAGTACTTC NA TRBJ2-7 TRBV21-1 NA 17
CSARTAFRSSYEQYF TGCAGCGCAAGGACAGCCTTTAGGAGCTCCTACGAGCAGTACTTC few TRBJ2-7 TRBV29-1 NA 15
CASSDLTDTQYF TGCGCCAGCAGTGACCTTACAGATACGCAGTATTTT few TRBJ2-3 TRBV10-2 NA 12
CSVVLEGSTDTQYF TGCAGCGTCGTCCTGGAGGGCAGCACAGATACGCAGTATTTT NA TRBJ2-3 TRBV29-1 NA 14
CASSLVTGVTEAFF TGTGCCAGCAGCTTAGTCACCGGGGTAACTGAAGCTTTCTTT NA TRBJ1-1 TRBV7-2 NA 14
CASRSGLASYNEQFF TGCGCCAGCAGATCCGGACTAGCTTCCTACAATGAGCAGTTCTTC few TRBJ2-1 TRBV5-1 TRBD2 15
CASSLGGTGLEQYF TGCGCCAGCAGCTTGGGGGGGACGGGACTCGAGCAGTACTTC once TRBJ2-7 TRBV5-1 NA 14
CASRETGRVEKLFF TGTGCCAGCAGAGAGACAGGGCGGGTGGAAAAACTGTTTTTT few TRBJ1-4 TRBV5-6 TRBD1 14
CASSSGRHSSYNEQFF TGTGCCAGCAGTTCGGGGAGACACAGCTCCTACAATGAGCAGTTCTTC NA TRBJ2-1 TRBV6-6 NA 16
CASFWTGSQPQHF TGCGCCAGCTTCTGGACAGGGAGTCAGCCCCAGCATTTT NA TRBJ1-5 TRBV5-1 TRBD1 13
CASSHLSATGFPVGYTF TGTGCCAGCAGCCATTTATCCGCGACAGGGTTTCCGGTTGGCTACACCTTC NA TRBJ1-2 TRBV7-9 TRBD1 17
CASSLGWGVSYEQYF TGTGCCAGCAGCTTAGGGTGGGGGGTTTCCTACGAGCAGTACTTC NA TRBJ2-7 TRBV7-8 NA 15
CASSEAGTTYGYTF TGTGCCAGCAGTGAGGCGGGGACTACCTATGGCTACACCTTC NA TRBJ1-2 TRBV6-5 NA 14
CASTYTGEIGELFF TGTGCCAGTACCTATACAGGGGAAATCGGGGAGCTGTTTTTT few TRBJ2-2 TRBV19 TRBD1 14
CASSQAAGQNTDTQYF TGTGCCAGCAGCCAAGCGGCGGGGCAAAACACAGATACGCAGTATTTT NA TRBJ2-3 TRBV4-2 NA 16
CASSPLGTGSVEQYF TGTGCCAGCAGTCCCTTGGGGACAGGGTCGGTCGAGCAGTACTTC NA TRBJ2-7 TRBV28 TRBD1 15
CASSLLGPVTSRISYNEQFF TGCGCCAGCAGCCTATTGGGGCCTGTGACTAGTCGCATCTCCTACAATGAGCAGTTCTTC NA TRBJ2-1 TRBV5-1 NA 20
CASSKPGHKQETQYF TGTGCCAGCAGCAAACCGGGACACAAACAAGAGACCCAGTACTTC NA TRBJ2-5 TRBV2 NA 15
CASSAGLINTEAFF TGCGCCAGCAGCGCCGGACTGATAAACACTGAAGCTTTCTTT NA TRBJ1-1 TRBV5-1 NA 14
CAWDRASDSPLHF TGTGCCTGGGACAGGGCAAGTGATTCACCCCTCCACTTT NA TRBJ1-6 TRBV30 TRBD1 13
CASSPTTGMNTEAFF TGTGCCAGCAGTCCAACGACAGGGATGAACACTGAAGCTTTCTTT NA TRBJ1-1 TRBV27 TRBD1 15
CASSGQGVPTDTQYF TGTGCCAGCAGCGGACAGGGGGTCCCCACAGATACGCAGTATTTT NA TRBJ2-3 TRBV2 TRBD1 15
CSVELAYGYTF TGCAGCGTTGAACTAGCCTATGGCTACACCTTC few TRBJ1-2 TRBV29-1 NA 11
CASSRELAGNEQYF TGCGCCAGCAGCCGGGAACTAGCCGGGAACGAGCAGTACTTC medium-sized TRBJ2-7 TRBV4-3 NA 14
CASSSDRGLFYGYTF TGTGCCAGCAGTTCGGACAGGGGGCTTTTTTATGGCTACACCTTC NA TRBJ1-2 TRBV6-5 TRBD1 15
CASSPTTYMTGFYEQYF TGCGCCAGCAGCCCGACTACCTATATGACAGGGTTCTACGAGCAGTACTTC few TRBJ2-7 TRBV5-1 TRBD1 17
CASARDLDYGYTF TGTGCCAGCGCCAGGGACTTGGACTATGGCTACACCTTC NA TRBJ1-2 TRBV2 NA 13
CASSESPSGRHYTQYF TGCGCCAGCAGTGAGTCGCCTAGCGGGAGACATTATACGCAGTATTTT few TRBJ2-3 TRBV10-2 TRBD2 16
CASSHGTSGRTDTQYF TGTGCCAGCAGCCACGGGACTAGCGGACGCACAGATACGCAGTATTTT NA TRBJ2-3 TRBV4-2 TRBD2 16